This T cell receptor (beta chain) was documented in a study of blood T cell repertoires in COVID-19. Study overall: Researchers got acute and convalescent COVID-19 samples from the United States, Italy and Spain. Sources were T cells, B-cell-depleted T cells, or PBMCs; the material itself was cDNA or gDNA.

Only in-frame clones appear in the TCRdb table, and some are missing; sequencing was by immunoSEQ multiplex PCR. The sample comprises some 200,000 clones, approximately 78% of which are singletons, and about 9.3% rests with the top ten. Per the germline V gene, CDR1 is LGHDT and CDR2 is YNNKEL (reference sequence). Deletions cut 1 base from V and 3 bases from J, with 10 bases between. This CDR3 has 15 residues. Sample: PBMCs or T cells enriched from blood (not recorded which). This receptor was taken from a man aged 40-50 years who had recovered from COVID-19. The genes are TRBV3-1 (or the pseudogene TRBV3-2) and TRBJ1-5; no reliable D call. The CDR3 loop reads CASSQGSQSNQPQHF. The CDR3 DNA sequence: TGTGCCAGCAGCCAAGGGTCCCAGTCCAATCAGCCCCAGCATTTT.